The 22 T cell receptor beta chains below come from one sample, sequenced in a study of blood T cell repertoires in COVID-19. Data came from immunoSEQ multiplex PCR; TCRdb stores just in-frame clones and leaves some out. The sample records hundreds of thousands of clones, roughly 90% being singletons. The sequencing input was PBMCs or T cells enriched from blood (not recorded which). These TCRs come from a man in his sixties who had recovered from COVID-19.

The rearrangement links TRBV29-1 to TRBJ1-2, with 7 bases aligning to TRBD1. Unmatched junction bases numbered 10, after V lost 1 base and J lost 2 bases. Germline V gene sequence: CDR1 SQVTM, CDR2 ANQGSEA. The CDR3 runs to 16 residues. This CDR3 reads CSVEGGKGQSNYGYTF. CDR3 nucleotides: TGCAGCGTTGAAGGAGGCAAGGGACAGTCCAACTATGGCTACACCTTC.

The V gene is TRBV27, the J gene TRBJ1-2; 7 nucleotides line up with TRBD1. Germline trimming cut 1 base from V and 5 bases from J; bases unmatched to any gene: 10. Germline CDR1 reads MNHEY; CDR2 reads SMNVEV (reference sequence). CDR3 length: 16 residues. CDR3 protein: CASSLYSGQPLYGYTF. CDR3 coding DNA: TGTGCCAGCAGTTTATACTCGGGACAGCCACTTTATGGCTACACCTTC.

V usage is TRBV27 and J usage is TRBJ2-7, with 13 bases lining up with TRBD2. There are 16 residues in the CDR3. Germline CDR1 MNHEY, CDR2 SMNVEV (reference sequence). The V gene end was trimmed by 6 bases and the J gene end by 0 bases; junction bases not matched to a gene: 5. The CDR3 DNA reads TGTGCCAGCAGGGGACTAGCGGGACGATTCTCCTACGAGCAGTACTTC. Translated, it gives CASRGLAGRFSYEQYF.

This rearrangement joins TRBV5-1 to TRBJ2-1, with 7 bases matching TRBD1. The V segment lost 7 bases and the J segment 4 bases; nucleotides outside the gene matches: 11. The CDR3 spans 15 residues. The germline CDR1 and CDR2 sequences are SGHRS and YFSETQ. DNA for the CDR3: TGCGCCAGCGCGGACAGGCAAGGGATATACAATGAGCAGTTCTTC. Protein: CASADRQGIYNEQFF.

This clone was seen a handful of times. The chain is built from TRBV19 and TRBJ1-2; the match to TRBD1 covers 9 bases. V trimming: 6 bases; J trimming: 8 bases; junction bases outside the gene matches: 13. Per the germline V gene, CDR1 is LNHDA and CDR2 is SQIVND (reference sequence). The CDR3 totals 15 residues. The CDR3 loop is CASRTGGASSLGYTF. CDR3 sequence (DNA): TGTGCCAGTAGAACAGGGGGCGCGAGTAGTCTCGGCTACACCTTC.

This rearrangement joins TRBV3-1 (or the pseudogene TRBV3-2) to TRBJ1-1, with 8 nucleotides matching TRBD1. This CDR3 has 14 residues. The germline V gene encodes CDR1 LGHDT and CDR2 YNNKEL (reference sequence). The V segment lost 2 bases and the J segment 4 bases; nucleotides outside the gene matches: 3. The CDR3, as DNA: TGTGCCAGCAGCCAAAACAGGGGGATCACTGAAGCTTTCTTT. Protein product: CASSQNRGITEAFF.

The chain links TRBV4-1 to TRBJ2-5, with a weak D call TRBD2 (6 bases). The V gene lost 5 bases and the J gene lost 4 bases, with 14 bases spanning the gap. The CDR3 sequence is 14 residues long. CDR1 is MGHRA, CDR2 YSYEKL, per germline. The CDR3 region has the DNA TGCGCCAGCAGCTACGGGCCCGGGGGAGAGACCCAGTACTTC. Translating gives CASSYGPGGETQYF.

This clone was seen only a few times. V and J are TRBV7-9 and TRBJ2-4; 10 bases line up with TRBD1. Losses at the gene ends were 5 bases for V and 6 bases for J; bases not matched to a gene: 7. Germline values: CDR1 SEHNR, CDR2 FQNEAQ (reference sequence). The CDR3 is 15 residues long. The CDR3: CASSPETGGRNIQYF. CDR3 in DNA: TGTGCCAGCAGCCCTGAGACAGGGGGCAGAAACATTCAGTACTTC. Drawing the rest from reference TRBV7-9 and TRBJ2-4, the complete variable domain is DTGVSQNPRHKITKRGQNVTFRCDPISEHNRLYWYRQTLGQGPEFLTYFQNEAQLEKSRLLSDRFSAERPKGSFSTLEIQRTEQGDSAMYLCASSPETGGRNIQYFGAGTRLSVL.

CDR3 amino acids: CASSQDPTGYGNTIYF. DNA of the CDR3: TGTGCCAGCAGCCAAGACCCCACAGGGTACGGAAACACCATATATTTT. V and J are TRBV4-2 and TRBJ1-3; a possible D gene is TRBD1 (6 bases). Trimming took 0 bases from V and 4 from J, leaving 13 bases between them. Per germline, CDR1 LGHNA and CDR2 YNFKEQ. CDR3 size: 16 residues.

The V gene is TRBV29-1, the J gene TRBJ1-1; D is uncertain. CDR1 and CDR2 (germline): SQVTM, ANQGSEA. Trimming removed 8 bases at V and 4 bases at J, with 17 bases between. CDR3 length: 13 amino acids. CDR3 sequence reads: CSTREPFGTEAFF. CDR3 sequence (DNA): TGCAGCACAAGGGAGCCCTTCGGCACTGAAGCTTTCTTT.

The J gene is TRBJ1-5, the V gene TRBV6-6; TRBD1 matches at 9 bases. The V gene's germline CDR1 is MNHNY and CDR2 SVGAGI (reference sequence). This CDR3 is 20 amino acids long. Trimming took 5 bases from V and 3 from J; bases not matched to a gene: 20. This chain's CDR3 is CASSPKRLVDGTGINQPQHF. CDR3 in DNA: TGTGCCAGCAGTCCCAAGCGTCTAGTTGACGGGACAGGGATCAATCAGCCCCAGCATTTT.

The chain uses TRBV5-8 and TRBJ1-5; D might be TRBD1 (5 bases). This CDR3 is 16 amino acids long. CDR1 SGHTS and CDR2 YDEGEE come from the germline V gene. Trimming took off 3 bases at V and 4 bases at J, with 17 bases between the two ends. The CDR3 region is CASSSRQWAVNQPQHF. For the CDR3, the DNA is TGTGCCAGCAGCTCCCGACAGTGGGCGGTTAATCAGCCCCAGCATTTT.

The chain carries TRBV4-1 and TRBJ1-4; D remains ambiguous. The V end was cut by 1 base, the J end by 4 bases, with 13 bases between. This CDR3 comprises 16 residues. Germline lookup yields CDR1 MGHRA and CDR2 YSYEKL. The CDR3 DNA reads TGCGCCAGCAGCCAAGGGACCTCCCGGGGTAATGAAAAACTGTTTTTT. Protein: CASSQGTSRGNEKLFF.

This chain links TRBV24-1 with TRBJ1-4; 8 positions agree with TRBD1. With 4 bases clipped from V and 3 bases from J, the junction kept 3 bases outside the gene matches. The CDR3 spans 15 residues. CDR1 and CDR2 from the germline V gene are KGHDR and SFDVKD. The CDR3 DNA reads as TGTGCCACCAGTGAGACAGGGGTGGCTAATGAAAAACTGTTTTTT. Protein sequence: CATSETGVANEKLFF.

The chain has TRBV5-1 and TRBJ2-5, with 8 bases aligning to TRBD1. Trimming removed 6 bases from V and 5 bases from J; junction bases left unmatched: 12. The CDR3 covers 15 residues. Germline CDR1 reads SGHRS; CDR2 reads YFSETQ. The CDR3 spells CASNLVQGVGETQYF. In nucleotides, the CDR3 is TGCGCCAGCAATCTGGTACAGGGGGTTGGGGAGACCCAGTACTTC.

The chain joins TRBV18 to TRBJ1-4; 10 nucleotides match TRBD1. CDR3 length equals 14 residues. Germline loops: CDR1 KGHSH, CDR2 LQKENI. J gave up 8 bases and V 4 bases, and 4 bases lay outside the gene matches. This chain's CDR3 is CASSRGTGDEKLFF. The CDR3 DNA follows: TGTGCCAGCTCACGAGGGACAGGGGACGAAAAACTGTTTTTT.

The gene calls are TRBV30 and TRBJ2-7, with 12 bases identical to TRBD2. V lost 2 bases to trimming and J lost 0 bases; unmatched junction nucleotides: 11. CDR3 length: 18 residues. The germline V gene encodes CDR1 GTSNPN and CDR2 SVGIG (reference sequence). CDR3 DNA sequence: TGTGCCTGGAGTAAAGGGCTAGCGGGAGGGCCCCGCTCCTACGAGCAGTACTTC. Translated: CAWSKGLAGGPRSYEQYF.

CDR3 sequence reads: CAISGRQLGTDTQYF. The CDR3 coding sequence is TGTGCCATCAGTGGAAGACAGTTGGGGACAGATACGCAGTATTTT. The genes are TRBV10-3 and TRBJ2-3, with D maybe TRBD1 (5 bases). There are 15 residues in the CDR3. The V end was cut by 4 bases, the J end by 3 bases, with 14 bases between. The germline V gene encodes CDR1 ENHRY and CDR2 SYGVKD.

The chain recombines TRBV11-3 with TRBJ1-6; D unresolved. The germline V gene encodes CDR1 SGHNT and CDR2 YENEEA. Trimming left V 0 bases short and J 8 bases short, with 5 bases between. This CDR3 is 13 amino acids long. The CDR3 DNA sequence: TGTGCCAGCAGCTTAGACAGTCATTCACCCCTCCACTTT. Its protein product is CASSLDSHSPLHF.

The chain links TRBV27 to TRBJ2-1; perhaps TRBD2 as D (6 bases). Between the trimmed V and J ends, which lost 10 bases and 4 bases, there was a span of 20 bases. The CDR3 runs 15 residues. Germline V gene lookup returns CDR1 MNHEY and CDR2 SMNVEV (reference sequence). The CDR3 spells CATRGVRGLYNEQFF. As DNA, the CDR3 is TGTGCCACCCGCGGGGTGAGGGGCTTATACAATGAGCAGTTCTTC.

The chain employs TRBV30 and TRBJ1-1; D may be TRBD1 (5 bases). The CDR3 length is 12 residues. CDR1 is GTSNPN and CDR2 is SVGIG in the germline V gene (reference sequence). Trimming cost V 8 bases and J 6 bases, with 16 bases left between them. CDR3 region: CALSRGASEAFF. The CDR3 nucleotides read TGTGCCCTAAGTAGGGGCGCATCTGAAGCTTTCTTT.

This chain links TRBV29-1 with TRBJ1-2; 9 bases align to TRBD1. The CDR3 runs to 13 residues. CDR1 and CDR2 from the germline V gene are SQVTM and ANQGSEA. The J segment lost 1 base and the V segment lost 4 bases, leaving 1 base of the junction unmatched. The CDR3 DNA reads as TGCAGCGTTGCGACAGGGGGTAACTATGGCTACACCTTC. This sequence encodes CSVATGGNYGYTF.